Reported below is one TCR beta chain. Its target is unknown. For sorted subsets, about 190 ng DNA per replicate equaled around 30,000 T cell genomes. Sequencing was performed with immunoSEQ multiplex PCR; in TCRdb, only in-frame clones are kept and a portion is missing. Found here are about 2.5 million clones, 85% to 95% of them singletons; the top ten hold 0.37%. This entry belongs to a study of shared clonotypes between healthy human individuals. Study as a whole: The composition of the donors was two women and three men aged 18 to 49.

Trimming pared 10 bases from V and 2 bases from J, leaving 18 bases between. The CDR3 runs to 15 residues. The germline CDR1 and CDR2 sequences are MDHEN and SYDVKM. Findings and limits, study-wide: Sampling included only blood; tissue repertoires likely differ. Naive subsets tended to show greater estimated richness than memory subsets.

Sequencing was carried out using naive CD4+ T cells from PBMCs. Specified subset: CD45RA+ positively selected. The gene calls are TRBV28 and TRBJ1-5, with D unresolved. The clonotype comes from a man younger than 35 in good health. Some clones in this sample may be carry-over from other donors' samples. The CDR3, as DNA: TGTGCCACATTGACCCGCGGATGGGGCAATCAGCCCCAGCATTTT. Translating it yields CATLTRGWGNQPQHF.